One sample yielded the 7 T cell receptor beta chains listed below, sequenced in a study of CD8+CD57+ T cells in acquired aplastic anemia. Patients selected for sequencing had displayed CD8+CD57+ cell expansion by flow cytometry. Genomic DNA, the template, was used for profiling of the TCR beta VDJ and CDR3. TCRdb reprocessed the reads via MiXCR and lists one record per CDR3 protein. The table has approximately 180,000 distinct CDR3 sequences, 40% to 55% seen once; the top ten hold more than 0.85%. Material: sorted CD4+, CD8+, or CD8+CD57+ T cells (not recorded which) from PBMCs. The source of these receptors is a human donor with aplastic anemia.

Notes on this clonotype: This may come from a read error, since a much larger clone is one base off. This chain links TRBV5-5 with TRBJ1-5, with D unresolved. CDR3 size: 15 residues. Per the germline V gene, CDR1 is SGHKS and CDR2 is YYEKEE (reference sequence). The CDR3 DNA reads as TGTGCCAGCAGTCGTAGAGCCCGGAGTAATCAGCTCCAGCATTTT. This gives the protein CASSRRARSNQLQHF.

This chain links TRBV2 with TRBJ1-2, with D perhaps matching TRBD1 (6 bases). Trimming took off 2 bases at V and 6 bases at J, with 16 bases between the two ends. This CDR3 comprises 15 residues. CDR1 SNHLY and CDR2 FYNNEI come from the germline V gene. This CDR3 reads CASSEWQGLSDGYTF. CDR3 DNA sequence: TGTGCCAGCAGTGAATGGCAGGGGCTCTCGGATGGCTACACCTTC.

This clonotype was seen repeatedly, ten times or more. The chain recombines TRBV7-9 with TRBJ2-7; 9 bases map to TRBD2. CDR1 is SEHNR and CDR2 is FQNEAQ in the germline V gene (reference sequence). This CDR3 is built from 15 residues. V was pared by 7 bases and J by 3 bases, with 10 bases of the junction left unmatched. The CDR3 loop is CASNIQGLAYYEQYF. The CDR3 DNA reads TGTGCCAGCAACATCCAGGGACTAGCCTACTACGAGCAGTACTTC. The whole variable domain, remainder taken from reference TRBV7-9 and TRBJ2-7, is DTGVSQNPRHKITKRGQNVTFRCDPISEHNRLYWYRQTLGQGPEFLTYFQNEAQLEKSRLLSDRFSAERPKGSFSTLEIQRTEQGDSAMYLCASNIQGLAYYEQYFGPGTRLTVT.

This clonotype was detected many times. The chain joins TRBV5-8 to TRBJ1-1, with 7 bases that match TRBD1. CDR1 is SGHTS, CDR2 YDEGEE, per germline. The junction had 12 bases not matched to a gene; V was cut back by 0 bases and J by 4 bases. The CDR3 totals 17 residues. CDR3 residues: CASSLDFVFAGGTEAFF. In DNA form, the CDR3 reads TGTGCCAGCAGCTTGGATTTTGTATTTGCAGGGGGCACTGAAGCTTTCTTT. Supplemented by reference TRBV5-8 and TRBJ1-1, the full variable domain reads EAGVTQSPTHLIKTRGQQATLRCSPISGHTSVYWYQQALGLGLQFLLWYDEGEERNRGNFPPRFSGRQFPNYSSELNVNALELEDSALYLCASSLDFVFAGGTEAFFGQGTRLTVV.

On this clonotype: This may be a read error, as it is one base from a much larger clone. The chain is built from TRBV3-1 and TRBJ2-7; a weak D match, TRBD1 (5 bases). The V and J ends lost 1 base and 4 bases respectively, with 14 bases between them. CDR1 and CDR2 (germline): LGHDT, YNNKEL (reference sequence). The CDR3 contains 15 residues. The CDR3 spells CASSQGRAPEYEQYF. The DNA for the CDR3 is TGTGCCAGCAGCCAAGGCAGGGCCCCAGAATACGAGCAGTACTTC.

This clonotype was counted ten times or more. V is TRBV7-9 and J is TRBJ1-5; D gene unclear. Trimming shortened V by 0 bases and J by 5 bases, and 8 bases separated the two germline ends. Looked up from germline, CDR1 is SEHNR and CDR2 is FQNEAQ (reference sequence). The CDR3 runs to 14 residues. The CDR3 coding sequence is TGTGCCAGCAGCTTAGCGGCAAGGGATCAGCCCCAGCATTTT. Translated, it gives CASSLAARDQPQHF.

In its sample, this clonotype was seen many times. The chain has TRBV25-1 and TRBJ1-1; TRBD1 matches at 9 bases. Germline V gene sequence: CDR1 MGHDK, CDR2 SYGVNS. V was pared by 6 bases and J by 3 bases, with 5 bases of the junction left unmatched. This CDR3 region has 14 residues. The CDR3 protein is CASRPTGGYTEAFF. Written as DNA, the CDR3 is TGTGCCAGCAGGCCGACAGGGGGGTACACTGAAGCTTTCTTT.